The clone carrying this T cell receptor (beta chain) was found once. Its antigen is still unknown. In making TCR beta libraries, quantitative 5'-RACE with molecular barcodes was used. TCRdb redid the calling of the 5' RACE reads with MiXCR, one entry per CDR3 protein. Of about 250,000 distinct CDR3 sequences in the sample, roughly a third were seen once. These data originate in a study of CD8 T cells in ankylosing spondylitis. Study conclusions and caveats: A number of the motif variants had already been described in reactive arthritis synovial fluid and blood. Seemingly characteristic of ankylosing spondylitis blood was a TCR beta motif consisting of about 8 highly homologous variants. Significantly higher representation of disease-linked clones was reported for matched ankylosing spondylitis synovial fluid.

The sequence was collected from a male donor with ankylosing spondylitis or in good health (not recorded which). The specimen was blood, either unsorted or a sorted T cell fraction (not recorded which).

CDR3 protein: CASGPGFRGLQETQYF. CDR3 in DNA: TGTGCCAGCGGCCCGGGATTCAGGGGGCTTCAAGAGACCCAGTACTTC. The gene calls are TRBV7-9 and TRBJ2-5; 8 bases map to TRBD1. Trimming cost V 8 bases and J 2 bases; bases outside gene matches: 13. CDR1 is SEHNR, CDR2 FQNEAQ, per germline (reference sequence). This CDR3 comprises 16 residues. Supplemented by reference TRBV7-9 and TRBJ2-5, the full variable domain reads DTGVSQNPRHKITKRGQNVTFRCDPISEHNRLYWYRQTLGQGPEFLTYFQNEAQLEKSRLLSDRFSAERPKGSFSTLEIQRTEQGDSAMYLCASGPGFRGLQETQYFGPGTRLLVL.